Listed below are T cell receptor beta chains from one sample, sequenced in a study of T cells in localized non-small cell lung cancer. Profiling relied on immunoSEQ multiplex PCR, and the TCRdb table lists in-frame clones only, not all of them. The sample has around 53,000 clones; roughly 80% are singletons. This specimen consisted of PBMCs, obtained before any cancer treatment. All receptors derive from a woman aged 35 to 70 with stage II lung adenocarcinoma. CDR3s include the opening cysteine and the closing phenylalanine or tryptophan. The order of the fields is J gene, clone size, V gene, CDR3 protein. Clone size is given for some rows only: seen once, a few or many times, or a class if the clone is expanded.

J gene: TRBJ2-7
clone size: -
V gene: TRBV18
CDR3 protein: CASSPPGFKVPYEQYF

J gene: TRBJ1-2
clone size: -
V gene: TRBV21-1
CDR3 protein: CASSKSGGPNYGYTF

J gene: TRBJ2-1
clone size: -
V gene: TRBV15
CDR3 protein: CATRGDYRNEQFF

J gene: TRBJ1-3
clone size: -
V gene: TRBV29-1
CDR3 protein: CSVEDPMDRGSGNTIYF

J gene: TRBJ2-3
clone size: -
V gene: TRBV11-2
CDR3 protein: CASSLEGFPTDTQYF

J gene: TRBJ2-3
clone size: -
V gene: TRBV28
CDR3 protein: CASSEADTQYF

J gene: TRBJ1-6
clone size: few
V gene: TRBV29-1
CDR3 protein: CSVGDSPNSPLHF

J gene: TRBJ2-3
clone size: -
V gene: TRBV7-9
CDR3 protein: CASSLRQTEADTQYF

J gene: TRBJ1-4
clone size: -
V gene: TRBV29-1
CDR3 protein: CSVLQGNEKLFF

J gene: TRBJ2-3
clone size: -
V gene: TRBV12-5
CDR3 protein: CASGSGWTSGYTDTQYF

J gene: TRBJ2-2
clone size: -
V gene: TRBV7-9
CDR3 protein: CASSTLLDSANTGELFF

J gene: TRBJ1-3
clone size: -
V gene: TRBV28
CDR3 protein: CASSSAGSDSGNTIYF

J gene: TRBJ1-1
clone size: -
V gene: TRBV27
CDR3 protein: CASSHDPTNTEAFF

J gene: TRBJ2-3
clone size: -
V gene: TRBV6-4
CDR3 protein: CASREAVNTDTQYF

J gene: TRBJ1-1
clone size: many
V gene: TRBV28
CDR3 protein: CASSETGRNTEAFF

J gene: TRBJ1-1
clone size: once
V gene: TRBV28
CDR3 protein: CASSLTEGGTEAFF

J gene: TRBJ1-3
clone size: -
V gene: TRBV7-6
CDR3 protein: CASSLGGISGNTIYF

J gene: TRBJ1-1
clone size: few
V gene: TRBV29-1
CDR3 protein: CSVGGLQGNTEAFF

J gene: TRBJ1-1
clone size: -
V gene: TRBV28
CDR3 protein: CASSRQDTTEAFF

J gene: TRBJ1-5
clone size: -
V gene: TRBV5-5
CDR3 protein: CASSPQGARNQPQHF

J gene: TRBJ1-2
clone size: -
V gene: TRBV7-2
CDR3 protein: CASSLGRTGSYGYTF

J gene: TRBJ2-1
clone size: -
V gene: TRBV9
CDR3 protein: CASSVGQGGYNEQFF

J gene: TRBJ1-5
clone size: once
V gene: TRBV5-1
CDR3 protein: CASSLGTAGQPQHF

J gene: TRBJ2-7
clone size: -
V gene: TRBV29-1
CDR3 protein: CSAVLTGEQYF

J gene: TRBJ2-3
clone size: -
V gene: TRBV5-1
CDR3 protein: CASSPWGTDTQYF

J gene: TRBJ1-2
clone size: -
V gene: TRBV27
CDR3 protein: CASSLSQGWGGYTF

J gene: TRBJ1-2
clone size: -
V gene: TRBV7-9
CDR3 protein: CASSGRTGYTF

J gene: TRBJ2-1
clone size: -
V gene: TRBV13
CDR3 protein: CASSATGVLSYNEQFF

J gene: TRBJ1-2
clone size: -
V gene: TRBV10-3
CDR3 protein: CAISPTGRKLNYGYTF

J gene: TRBJ1-2
clone size: -
V gene: TRBV28
CDR3 protein: CASSFETGGGLSYGYTF

J gene: TRBJ2-2
clone size: few
V gene: TRBV27
CDR3 protein: CASSSQNTGELFF

J gene: TRBJ2-6
clone size: -
V gene: TRBV5-5
CDR3 protein: CASSRTGPGANVLTF

J gene: TRBJ2-7
clone size: -
V gene: TRBV30
CDR3 protein: CAWSRGGPLLWEQYF

J gene: TRBJ2-4
clone size: -
V gene: TRBV7-2
CDR3 protein: CASSLVVQSNARNIQYF

J gene: TRBJ1-5
clone size: once
V gene: TRBV6-5
CDR3 protein: CASSPGRGQQQPQHF

J gene: TRBJ2-5
clone size: -
V gene: TRBV2
CDR3 protein: CASSPGTRGLRTQYF

J gene: TRBJ2-1
clone size: -
V gene: TRBV5-1
CDR3 protein: CASSLQEYNEQFF

J gene: TRBJ1-1
clone size: -
V gene: TRBV4-3
CDR3 protein: CASSQDRSTEAFF

J gene: TRBJ2-2
clone size: -
V gene: TRBV27
CDR3 protein: CASSLSAGTGVTGELFF

J gene: TRBJ2-1
clone size: -
V gene: TRBV28
CDR3 protein: CASSSTGLAGNKNEQFF

J gene: TRBJ1-1
clone size: -
V gene: TRBV10-2
CDR3 protein: CATREFLADTEAFF

J gene: TRBJ2-2
clone size: -
V gene: TRBV7-9
CDR3 protein: CASSLATVRTGELFF

J gene: TRBJ2-1
clone size: -
V gene: TRBV5-1
CDR3 protein: CASSSLAGGLNEQFF

J gene: TRBJ2-2
clone size: once
V gene: TRBV7-9
CDR3 protein: CASRGQGDTGELFF

J gene: TRBJ1-5
clone size: -
V gene: TRBV6-5
CDR3 protein: CASSYTWSQPQHF

J gene: TRBJ2-3
clone size: -
V gene: TRBV2
CDR3 protein: CASSEGWGLVGGDTQYF

J gene: TRBJ2-5
clone size: -
V gene: TRBV7-2
CDR3 protein: CASSLASGGFGTQYF

J gene: TRBJ1-1
clone size: few
V gene: TRBV10-2
CDR3 protein: CASSESTGGTEAFF

J gene: -
clone size: -
V gene: TRBV13
CDR3 protein: CASSLTTGNSYEQYF

J gene: TRBJ2-2
clone size: -
V gene: TRBV9
CDR3 protein: CASMRTSNTGELFF

J gene: TRBJ1-1
clone size: -
V gene: TRBV19
CDR3 protein: CASKQNTEAFF

J gene: TRBJ2-1
clone size: -
V gene: TRBV9
CDR3 protein: CASSAGQGHSGEQFF

J gene: TRBJ1-2
clone size: -
V gene: TRBV20-1
CDR3 protein: CSAPDNYGYTF

J gene: TRBJ2-1
clone size: -
V gene: TRBV5-1
CDR3 protein: CASSWALSEQFF

J gene: TRBJ1-1
clone size: few
V gene: TRBV7-2
CDR3 protein: CASRSSTANTEAFF

J gene: TRBJ1-2
clone size: -
V gene: TRBV6-5
CDR3 protein: CASSLTGSGGYTF

J gene: TRBJ1-1
clone size: -
V gene: TRBV6-4
CDR3 protein: CASSPGMNTEAFF

J gene: TRBJ1-2
clone size: -
V gene: TRBV5-1
CDR3 protein: CASSSDGNYGYTF

J gene: TRBJ2-6
clone size: -
V gene: TRBV6-4
CDR3 protein: CASSDSGLSTGANVLTF

J gene: TRBJ1-1
clone size: -
V gene: TRBV18
CDR3 protein: CASSPQEMNTEAFF